These 29 T cell receptor beta chains originate from one sample sequenced in a study of shared clonotypes between healthy human individuals. Positive CCR7 selection of CD45RO-negative cells yielded the naive CD8 cells, and terminally differentiated effector memory CD45RA+ cells were excluded. Clones were sequenced by immunoSEQ multiplex PCR, and TCRdb holds only the in-frame ones, with some missing. The table includes 560,000 or so clones, roughly 96% detected once. Sequenced: naive CD8+ T cells sorted from blood. These receptors originate from a woman in her twenties or thirties in good health.

The V call is TRBV7-8, the J call TRBJ1-1; D call uncertain. Germline V gene data show CDR1 as SGHVS and CDR2 as FQNEAQ. The V end was cut by 1 base, the J end by 1 base, with 22 bases between. CDR3 length: 19 amino acids. CDR3: CASSLEGFLESYPNTEAFF. CDR3 DNA: TGTGCCAGCAGCTTAGAAGGTTTTCTGGAGTCCTACCCGAACACTGAAGCTTTCTTT.

The chain uses TRBV29-1 and TRBJ2-7, with D perhaps matching TRBD2 (6 bases). V shed 4 bases and J shed 7 bases, with 23 bases lying between them. The CDR3 consists of 15 residues. Germline values: CDR1 SQVTM, CDR2 ANQGSEA. The CDR3 nucleotides read TGCAGCGTTGTTGTGGAAATAGCGGCTATCAGGGAGCAGTACTTC. Amino acids: CSVVVEIAAIREQYF.

V is TRBV7-6 and J is TRBJ1-5, with D perhaps TRBD1 (6 bases). The length of the CDR3 is 13 residues. V lost 2 bases, J lost 5 bases, and 7 bases lay in between. The V gene's germline CDR1 is SGHVS and CDR2 FNYEAQ. In DNA, the CDR3 is TGTGCCAGCAGCTTATACAGGGATCAGCCCCAGCATTTT. Translated: CASSLYRDQPQHF.

This chain connects TRBV5-1 to TRBJ1-1; D not certain. This CDR3 region has 14 residues. V lost 1 base to trimming and J lost 1 base, with 8 bases between them. Germline V CDR1 and CDR2: SGHRS, YFSETQ. The CDR3 DNA sequence: TGCGCCAGCAGCTTGTTTGGGGAGAACACTGAAGCTTTCTTT. It translates to CASSLFGENTEAFF. The full variable domain, its missing parts supplied by reference TRBV5-1 and TRBJ1-1, is KAGVTQTPRYLIKTRGQQVTLSCSPISGHRSVSWYQQTPGQGLQFLFEYFSETQRNKGNFPGRFSGRQFSNSRSEMNVSTLELGDSALYLCASSLFGENTEAFFGQGTRLTVV.

This sequence joins TRBV27 and TRBJ1-2; the D gene is possibly TRBD1 (6 bases). Germline values: CDR1 MNHEY, CDR2 SMNVEV (reference sequence). Trimming cost V 2 bases and J 6 bases, with 13 bases left between them. CDR3 length equals 14 residues. CDR3 sequence: CASSLTGGPDGYTF. The CDR3 region has the DNA TGTGCCAGCAGTTTAACGGGGGGCCCGGATGGCTACACCTTC.

CDR3 sequence: CASSLSGVEAFF. For the CDR3, the DNA is TGTGCCAGCAGTTTATCAGGGGTTGAAGCTTTCTTT. V gene TRBV28 combines with J gene TRBJ1-1, with D perhaps matching TRBD1 (6 bases). CDR3 length: 12 amino acids. Per germline, CDR1 MDHEN and CDR2 SYDVKM. V was shortened by 1 base and J by 7 bases, with 7 bases between the two germline ends. The full variable domain, with the rest looked up from reference TRBV28 and TRBJ1-1, is DVKVTQSSRYLVKRTGEKVFLECVQDMDHENMFWYRQDPGLGLRLIYFSYDVKMKEKGDIPEGYSVSREKKERFSLILESASTNQTSMYLCASSLSGVEAFFGQGTRLTVV.

This chain connects TRBV25-1 to TRBJ1-1; TRBD1 agrees at 7 bases. Trimming cost V 4 bases and J 6 bases; bases outside gene matches: 8. Germline loops: CDR1 MGHDK, CDR2 SYGVNS. This CDR3 has 14 amino acids. The CDR3 loop reads CASSALTGRAEAFF. CDR3 nucleotide sequence: TGTGCCAGCAGTGCCTTGACAGGGAGGGCTGAAGCTTTCTTT.

The rearrangement uses TRBV28 and TRBJ2-6, with 7 bases that match TRBD1. Trimming took 6 bases from V and 1 from J; bases not matched to a gene: 6. The V gene's germline CDR1 is MDHEN and CDR2 SYDVKM. The CDR3 runs to 16 residues. The CDR3 DNA reads TGTGCCAGCAGGGACAGGCTGGGGTCTGGGGCCAACGTCCTGACTTTC. Encoded protein: CASRDRLGSGANVLTF.

In the case of this clone: This same CDR3 is encoded by further DNA sequences in the sample. The V and J genes are TRBV27 and TRBJ2-3, with 7 positions matching TRBD2. The V segment lost 3 bases and the J segment 1 base; nucleotides outside the gene matches: 7. Germline V gene lookup returns CDR1 MNHEY and CDR2 SMNVEV (reference sequence). The CDR3 is made up of 16 amino acids. The CDR3 coding sequence is TGTGCCAGCAGTTTGGTTCTTGCGGGAGGCACAGATACGCAGTATTTT. Its translation: CASSLVLAGGTDTQYF.

The chain carries TRBV6-5 and TRBJ2-1; 10 nucleotides align to TRBD1. The ends lost 5 bases at V and 13 bases at J; junction bases unmatched: 14. The germline V gene encodes CDR1 MNHEY and CDR2 SVGAGI. The CDR3 runs to 15 residues. CDR3 protein: CASSHGDRGPAGQFF. The CDR3 DNA reads as TGTGCCAGCAGTCACGGGGACAGGGGACCGGCTGGTCAGTTCTTC.

The table lists this clone with a count of one. V usage is TRBV4-1 and J usage is TRBJ2-3; D is unresolved. V was shortened by 1 base and J by 6 bases, with 11 bases between the two germline ends. In germline, CDR1 is MGHRA, CDR2 YSYEKL. This CDR3 has 14 amino acids. CDR3 DNA sequence: TGCGCCAGCAGCCAAGGCCCGCTCAGTGATACGCAGTATTTT. Translation: CASSQGPLSDTQYF.

The chain uses TRBV28 and TRBJ1-2; weak D call: TRBD1 (5 bases). The CDR3 is 15 residues long. Germline V lookup: CDR1 MDHEN, CDR2 SYDVKM. V was clipped by 4 bases and J by 4 bases, with 16 bases between them. The CDR3 is CASSSQMIGGYGYTF. The DNA for the CDR3 is TGTGCCAGCAGTTCCCAAATGATCGGGGGCTATGGCTACACCTTC.

CDR3 nucleotides: TGTGCCAGCAGCGTAGACGGGGCCTACGAGCAGTACTTC. Its protein is CASSVDGAYEQYF. The V call is TRBV7-9, the J call TRBJ2-7, with D perhaps TRBD2 (5 bases). Germline V gene sequence: CDR1 SEHNR, CDR2 FQNEAQ (reference sequence). The CDR3 covers 13 residues. V lost 5 bases and J 2 bases, leaving 10 bases between the germline ends.

The chain recombines TRBV7-6 with TRBJ1-2; D possibly corresponds to TRBD1 (5 bases). This CDR3 has 13 residues. Trimming took 5 bases from V and 8 from J, leaving 15 bases between them. CDR1 and CDR2 from the germline V gene are SGHVS and FNYEAQ. CDR3 protein: CASSGTGAGGYTF. Written as DNA, the CDR3 is TGTGCCAGCAGCGGAACAGGCGCGGGGGGCTACACCTTC.

CDR3 region: CASSQEEGFHYEQYF. Here the CDR3 DNA reads TGCGCCAGCAGCCAAGAGGAAGGTTTCCACTACGAGCAGTACTTC. The chain uses TRBV4-1 and TRBJ2-7; D not certain. Trimming took 0 bases from V and 3 from J, leaving 12 bases between them. The CDR3 is 15 amino acids. The V gene's germline CDR1 is MGHRA and CDR2 YSYEKL.

This chain connects TRBV28 to TRBJ2-7; D might be TRBD2 (7 bases). CDR3 length: 14 residues. V lost 6 bases and J lost 6, with 18 bases in between. Germline-derived CDR1 and CDR2 are MDHEN and SYDVKM. Here the CDR3 DNA reads TGTGCCAGCAGGGCCTCCGGGGGGCCGGTCGAGCAGTACTTC. It translates to CASRASGGPVEQYF. Using reference TRBV28 and TRBJ2-7 for the parts outside the CDR3, the full variable domain is DVKVTQSSRYLVKRTGEKVFLECVQDMDHENMFWYRQDPGLGLRLIYFSYDVKMKEKGDIPEGYSVSREKKERFSLILESASTNQTSMYLCASRASGGPVEQYFGPGTRLTVT.

The V call is TRBV30, the J call TRBJ2-3; D may be TRBD1 (5 bases). Germline V gene sequence: CDR1 GTSNPN, CDR2 SVGIG (reference sequence). This CDR3 region has 14 residues. Trimming cost V 5 bases and J 6 bases, with 18 bases left between them. CDR3 amino acids: CAWVPIGALDTQYF. DNA of the CDR3: TGTGCCTGGGTACCTATAGGGGCTCTTGATACGCAGTATTTT.

The V and J genes are TRBV4-1 and TRBJ2-7; 7 nucleotides line up with TRBD1. Looked up from germline, CDR1 is MGHRA and CDR2 is YSYEKL. V lost 1 base, J lost 3 bases, and 6 bases stayed unmatched. The CDR3 is made up of 15 amino acids. The DNA for the CDR3 is TGCGCCAGCAGCCAAGGACAGGGTTACTTCTACGAGCAGTACTTC. Encoded protein: CASSQGQGYFYEQYF.

The chain couples TRBV28 to TRBJ2-2; 9 nucleotides agree with TRBD2. CDR1 and CDR2 (germline): MDHEN, SYDVKM. The CDR3 contains 17 residues. With V trimmed by 3 bases and J by 1 base, 6 bases remained unmatched. CDR3 region: CASSLVWREGNTGELFF. CDR3 bases: TGTGCCAGCAGTTTGGTCTGGCGGGAGGGGAACACCGGGGAGCTGTTTTTT.

The gene calls are TRBV2 and TRBJ2-3, with D tentatively TRBD1 or TRBD2 (6 bases each). Trimming pared 0 bases from V and 2 bases from J, leaving 12 bases between. Germline V lookup: CDR1 SNHLY, CDR2 FYNNEI. The CDR3 spans 16 residues. CDR3 sequence reads: CASSEAGGGLTDTQYF. The CDR3 nucleotides are TGTGCCAGCAGTGAAGCGGGTGGGGGGCTCACAGATACGCAGTATTTT.

The chain recombines TRBV28 with TRBJ2-7; D unresolved. The V end was cut by 5 bases, the J end by 0 bases, with 17 bases between. Germline V gene lookup returns CDR1 MDHEN and CDR2 SYDVKM. This CDR3 has 16 amino acids. The CDR3 protein is CASSLKTDRSSYEQYF. The CDR3, as DNA: TGTGCCAGCAGTCTAAAAACGGACCGTAGCTCCTACGAGCAGTACTTC. The whole variable domain, remainder taken from reference TRBV28 and TRBJ2-7, is DVKVTQSSRYLVKRTGEKVFLECVQDMDHENMFWYRQDPGLGLRLIYFSYDVKMKEKGDIPEGYSVSREKKERFSLILESASTNQTSMYLCASSLKTDRSSYEQYFGPGTRLTVT.

V gene TRBV29-1 combines with J gene TRBJ2-7, with D uncertain. Looked up from germline, CDR1 is SQVTM and CDR2 is ANQGSEA. V lost 4 bases and J 5 bases, leaving 6 bases between the germline ends. CDR3 length equals 10 residues. In nucleotides, the CDR3 is TGCAGCGTTGTTACTAACGAGCAGTACTTC. This gives the protein CSVVTNEQYF.

The V and J genes are TRBV5-1 and TRBJ2-5; D is possibly TRBD2 (7 bases). Trimming pared 0 bases from V and 2 bases from J, leaving 14 bases between. This CDR3 region has 16 residues. Germline V gives CDR1 SGHRS, CDR2 YFSETQ. CDR3 protein: CASSLARSGTQETQYF. The CDR3, as DNA: TGCGCCAGCAGCTTGGCCCGGAGCGGGACACAAGAGACCCAGTACTTC.

The V gene is TRBV9, the J gene TRBJ2-2; 9 bases align to TRBD1. CDR1 is SGDLS and CDR2 is YYNGEE in the germline V gene. Germline trimming cut 3 bases from V and 4 bases from J; bases unmatched to any gene: 1. CDR3 length: 14 amino acids. Here the CDR3 reads CASSDRGRTGELFF. DNA of the CDR3: TGTGCCAGCAGCGACAGGGGGCGCACCGGGGAGCTGTTTTTT.

The rearrangement links TRBV4-2 to TRBJ2-1; D not certain. V was pared by 1 base and J by 6 bases, with 4 bases between. Looked up from germline, CDR1 is LGHNA and CDR2 is YNFKEQ. There are 12 residues in the CDR3. Here the CDR3 DNA reads TGTGCCAGCAGCCAAGTTTCCAATGAGCAGTTCTTC. Encoded protein: CASSQVSNEQFF.

This chain joins TRBV9 and TRBJ1-3; the D is unclear. Germline V gene sequence: CDR1 SGDLS, CDR2 YYNGEE. With 4 bases removed from V and 4 bases from J, the gap between germline ends came to 21 bases. The CDR3 is made up of 17 amino acids. The CDR3 loop is CASSPTRGRVSGNTIYF. For the CDR3, the DNA is TGTGCCAGCAGCCCCACCAGAGGAAGGGTTTCAGGAAACACCATATATTTT.

This clone was recorded only once. CDR3 nucleotide sequence: TGTGCCTGGACCCTCGGAGCCTCTTTTTCACCCCTCCACTTT. Translating gives CAWTLGASFSPLHF. The rearrangement joins TRBV30 to TRBJ1-6; D is unresolved. Germline values: CDR1 GTSNPN, CDR2 SVGIG (reference sequence). The CDR3 runs 14 residues. Trimming took off 4 bases at V and 9 bases at J, with 16 bases between the two ends.

The chain is built from TRBV5-6 and TRBJ2-3, with 12 bases lining up with TRBD2. This CDR3 is 16 amino acids long. With V trimmed by 4 bases and J by 2 bases, 5 bases remained unmatched. CDR1 SGHDT and CDR2 YYEEEE come from the germline V gene. This CDR3 is CASSQGLAGPTDTQYF. Written as DNA, the CDR3 is TGTGCCAGCAGCCAAGGACTAGCGGGACCCACAGATACGCAGTATTTT. The full variable domain, in which reference TRBV5-6 and TRBJ2-3 provide the parts outside the CDR3, is DAGVTQSPTHLIKTRGQQVTLRCSPKSGHDTVSWYQQALGQGPQFIFQYYEEEERQRGNFPDRFSGHQFPNYSSELNVNALLLGDSALYLCASSQGLAGPTDTQYFGPGTRLTVL.

This sequence joins TRBV5-5 and TRBJ2-6; D gene ambiguous. The V end lost 1 base, the J end lost 3 bases, and 14 bases lay between the germline ends. The CDR3 loop spans 17 amino acids. Germline CDR1 and CDR2: SGHKS and YYEKEE (reference sequence). CDR3 nucleotides: TGTGCCAGCAGCTTGTTGGTTTTGGGTATTGGGGCCAACGTCCTGACTTTC. Translating it yields CASSLLVLGIGANVLTF.